This T cell receptor beta chain is drawn from a study of regulatory T cells in long-lasting Graves disease. Background on the study: Disease was considered persistent Graves' disease after over 5 years of antithyroid drugs (with positive TSH receptor antibodies).

As for this clonotype: What it binds is unknown. One end of the junction varies from germline; a read error may be responsible.

As to time point: persistent/refractory GD, antithyroid drugs over 5 years with positive TRAb. Extracted RNA from PBMCs served as the source of the TCR library. Germline CDR1 SGHRS, CDR2 YFSETQ. The CDR3 runs to 14 residues. Findings of the study overall: Lower TCR diversity characterized persistent Graves' patients relative to newly diagnosed patients.

For TCR beta, libraries came from iRepertoire HTBI primers and Arm-PCR of CDR3 regions. TCRdb called the multiplex PCR reads again in MiXCR, with one record for every CDR3 protein. Of roughly 400,000 distinct CDR3 sequences listed, roughly 20% are singletons. The chain links TRBV5-1 to TRBJ1-2; D unresolved. The source material was peripheral blood mononuclear cells (PBMCs), sampled when the disease was refractory, from a patient treated with antithyroid drugs. The receptor was derived from a female donor with Graves disease. CDR3 in amino acids: CASSFDSAWYDYTF. The CDR3 nucleotides read TGCGCCAGCAGCTTCGACTCCGCGTGGTATGACTACACCTTC.